These 21 T cell receptor beta chains were sequenced from one sample in a study of shared clonotypes between healthy human individuals. This table comes from immunoSEQ multiplex PCR, and its TCRdb copy is limited to in-frame clones, with some not included. The table has about 690,000 clones, around 90% seen once; the top ten hold 30% to 40%. The source material was memory CD8+ T cells from PBMCs. Stated subset: CD45RO+ cells pooled with CCR7-negative TemRA cells. The receptors were gathered from a man between 18 and 35 years old in good health. Some clones in this sample may be carry-over from other donors' samples.

This chain connects TRBV7-9 to TRBJ2-7; 11 bases align to TRBD2. V lost 5 bases to trimming and J lost 4 bases; unmatched junction nucleotides: 1. Germline CDR1 and CDR2: SEHNR and FQNEAQ (reference sequence). This CDR3 has 13 residues. This CDR3 reads CASSPSGRYEQYF. The CDR3 region has the DNA TGTGCCAGCAGCCCTAGCGGGAGGTACGAGCAGTACTTC.

The rearrangement joins TRBV14 to TRBJ2-3, with 9 nucleotides matching TRBD1. Per germline, CDR1 SGHDN and CDR2 FVKESK. The ends lost 6 bases at V and 2 bases at J; junction bases unmatched: 12. There are 17 residues in the CDR3. CDR3 region: CASSFLPGTGFTDTQYF. The DNA of the CDR3 is TGTGCCAGCAGTTTCCTTCCCGGGACAGGGTTCACAGATACGCAGTATTTT.

The chain is built from TRBV11-2 and TRBJ2-7, with TRBD2 matching over 8 bases. Germline V gene lookup returns CDR1 SGHAT and CDR2 FQNNGV. J lost 3 bases, V lost 4 bases, and 5 bases had no gene match. CDR3 length: 14 amino acids. CDR3 sequence (DNA): TGTGCCAGCAGCTCGAGACTAGCGCTCTACGAGCAGTACTTC. Protein sequence: CASSSRLALYEQYF.

V and J are TRBV28 and TRBJ1-6, with D uncertain. The CDR3 spans 14 residues. The germline V gene encodes CDR1 MDHEN and CDR2 SYDVKM. The V and J ends lost 3 bases and 10 bases respectively, with 13 bases between them. The CDR3 nucleotides read TGTGCCAGCAGTTTCATTGCCAGCGGGTCACCCCTCCACTTT. Its translation: CASSFIASGSPLHF.

The chain uses TRBV27 and TRBJ2-6, with D tentatively TRBD2 (5 bases). CDR3 length: 16 amino acids. The ends were cut back, 4 bases at V and 0 bases at J, with 10 bases in the middle. CDR1 is MNHEY and CDR2 is SMNVEV in the germline V gene (reference sequence). The CDR3 DNA sequence: TGTGCCAGCAGTTCCCTGACTACCTCTGGGGCCAACGTCCTGACTTTC. Protein: CASSSLTTSGANVLTF.

The chain joins TRBV19 to TRBJ2-6; TRBD1 matches 7 bases. V dropped 6 bases and J dropped 2; count of bases not matched to a gene: 1. The CDR3 sequence is 14 residues long. Germline V lookup: CDR1 LNHDA, CDR2 SQIVND (reference sequence). The CDR3, as DNA: TGTGCCAGTAGCGACAGGGCTGGGGCCAACGTCCTGACTTTC. It codes for CASSDRAGANVLTF.

This clone was picked up one time. The chain joins TRBV5-1 to TRBJ2-1, with 12 bases identical to TRBD2. Germline V CDR1 and CDR2: SGHRS, YFSETQ. This CDR3 is 19 amino acids long. V shed 1 base, J shed 2 bases, and the junction held 10 bases outside the gene matches. DNA of the CDR3: TGCGCCAGCAGCTTGAATCCTAGCGGGAGGGCTTTCACCTACAATGAGCAGTTCTTC. It yields the protein CASSLNPSGRAFTYNEQFF.

CDR3 in DNA: TGCGCCAGCAGCTTGCTGGGACAGGAGCAAGGCTACACCTTC. Its protein is CASSLLGQEQGYTF. V and J are TRBV5-1 and TRBJ1-2; 8 nucleotides agree with TRBD1. V lost 1 base to trimming and J lost 8 bases; unmatched junction nucleotides: 7. This CDR3 is 14 amino acids long. Per the germline V gene, CDR1 is SGHRS and CDR2 is YFSETQ. Together with reference TRBV5-1 and TRBJ1-2, the CDR3 gives the full variable domain: KAGVTQTPRYLIKTRGQQVTLSCSPISGHRSVSWYQQTPGQGLQFLFEYFSETQRNKGNFPGRFSGRQFSNSRSEMNVSTLELGDSALYLCASSLLGQEQGYTFGSGTRLTVV.

This clone showed up just a few times. The chain recombines TRBV28 with TRBJ1-1; D unresolved. The CDR3 runs 14 residues. V lost 7 bases, J lost 1 base, and 13 bases lay in between. CDR1 and CDR2 (germline): MDHEN, SYDVKM. DNA for the CDR3: TGTGCCAGCACCCTGGCACGGGGGAACACTGAAGCTTTCTTT. This sequence encodes CASTLARGNTEAFF.

This clone was seen only a few times. The chain has TRBV28 and TRBJ1-1, with D unclear. Germline CDR1 and CDR2: MDHEN and SYDVKM. This CDR3 comprises 14 residues. Trimming stripped 8 bases from V and 1 base from J, with 14 bases between. The CDR3 reads CASGGGWRNTEAFF. For the CDR3, the DNA is TGTGCCAGCGGTGGAGGGTGGCGGAACACTGAAGCTTTCTTT. Combining the CDR3 with reference TRBV28 and TRBJ1-1 gives the whole variable domain DVKVTQSSRYLVKRTGEKVFLECVQDMDHENMFWYRQDPGLGLRLIYFSYDVKMKEKGDIPEGYSVSREKKERFSLILESASTNQTSMYLCASGGGWRNTEAFFGQGTRLTVV.

J is TRBJ1-5 and V is TRBV19; D uncertain. Between the trimmed V and J ends, which lost 1 base and 0 bases, there was a span of 10 bases. Germline V gives CDR1 LNHDA, CDR2 SQIVND (reference sequence). There are 16 residues in the CDR3. The CDR3 here is CASSIVGEYSNQPQHF. The DNA for the CDR3 is TGTGCCAGTAGTATAGTAGGAGAATATAGCAATCAGCCCCAGCATTTT. Drawing the rest from reference TRBV19 and TRBJ1-5, the complete variable domain is DGGITQSPKYLFRKEGQNVTLSCEQNLNHDAMYWYRQDPGQGLRLIYYSQIVNDFQKGDIAEGYSVSREKKESFPLTVTSAQKNPTAFYLCASSIVGEYSNQPQHFGDGTRLSIL.

The V call is TRBV11-2, the J call TRBJ2-1; TRBD2 aligns across 13 bases. The germline gives CDR1 SGHAT, CDR2 FQNNGV. This CDR3 is built from 16 residues. V gave up 4 bases and J gave up 6 bases; unmatched junction bases: 6. CDR3 nucleotide sequence: TGTGCCAGCAGCTCAACTAGCGGGAGGGGACGCAATGAGCAGTTCTTC. Residues: CASSSTSGRGRNEQFF.

This CDR3 reads CASSEARRTQQFF. DNA of the CDR3: TGTGCCAGCAGTGAAGCGCGGCGTACACAGCAGTTCTTC. The chain carries TRBV6-1 and TRBJ2-1; D uncertain. This CDR3 is built from 13 residues. V lost 0 bases, J lost 11 bases, and 11 bases lay in between. Per germline, CDR1 MNHNS and CDR2 SASEGT.

The chain joins TRBV6-5 to TRBJ1-5, with TRBD1 identical over 8 bases. Germline CDR1 MNHEY, CDR2 SVGAGI. Unmatched junction bases numbered 4, after V lost 5 bases and J lost 4 bases. CDR3 length equals 14 residues. CDR3: CASSGQGLNQPQHF. For the CDR3, the DNA is TGTGCCAGCAGTGGACAGGGTCTAAATCAGCCCCAGCATTTT.

CDR3 DNA sequence: TGTGCCCCCTTAAGGAGGAAAGATCAGCCCCAGCATTTT. Its translation: CAPLRRKDQPQHF. The rearrangement joins TRBV21-1 to TRBJ1-5. TRBV21-1 represents a pseudogene. This CDR3 spans 13 amino acids.

This chain joins TRBV7-3 and TRBJ2-3, with D perhaps matching TRBD1 (6 bases). Per the germline V gene, CDR1 is SGHTA and CDR2 is FQGTGA. V lost 2 bases and J 1 base, leaving 7 bases between the germline ends. The CDR3 totals 14 residues. The CDR3 region is CASSLRTGTDTQYF. The DNA for the CDR3 is TGTGCCAGCAGCTTACGGACAGGCACAGATACGCAGTATTTT.

As to this clone: The same CDR3 also results from other DNA sequences found in this sample. The rearrangement uses TRBV19 and TRBJ2-1, with 7 bases matching TRBD1. CDR3 length: 15 residues. Per germline, CDR1 LNHDA and CDR2 SQIVND (reference sequence). V lost 3 bases, J lost 0 bases, and 2 bases stayed unmatched. The DNA of the CDR3 is TGTGCCAGTAGTATTGCAGGGGGCTCCTACAATGAGCAGTTCTTC. Translation gives CASSIAGGSYNEQFF. Together with reference TRBV19 and TRBJ2-1, the CDR3 gives the full variable domain: DGGITQSPKYLFRKEGQNVTLSCEQNLNHDAMYWYRQDPGQGLRLIYYSQIVNDFQKGDIAEGYSVSREKKESFPLTVTSAQKNPTAFYLCASSIAGGSYNEQFFGPGTRLTVL.

The gene calls are TRBV10-3 and TRBJ1-2; D perhaps matches TRBD1 (5 bases). CDR3 length: 14 amino acids. Germline CDR1 and CDR2: ENHRY and SYGVKD. V lost 11 bases and J 8 bases, leaving 24 bases between the germline ends. The CDR3 DNA is TGTGCCGGCGGTCAGGACATCACGACGGGGGGCTACACCTTC. Its translation: CAGGQDITTGGYTF.

A few counts support this clone. The chain combines TRBV7-6 with TRBJ1-1; no clear D. V was cut by 5 bases and J by 1 base, with 14 bases left in between. This CDR3 comprises 15 residues. The V gene's germline CDR1 is SGHVS and CDR2 FNYEAQ. The CDR3 coding sequence is TGTGCCAGCAGCAAAACCGGGAACCCGAACACTGAAGCTTTCTTT. Its protein is CASSKTGNPNTEAFF.

This chain links TRBV6-1 with TRBJ2-1; 7 nucleotides align to TRBD2. The CDR3 contains 16 residues. V lost 1 base, J lost 3 bases, and 6 bases stayed unmatched. CDR1 is MNHNS, CDR2 SASEGT, per germline. The CDR3 loop reads CASSEGLGEGYNEQFF. The CDR3, as DNA: TGTGCCAGCAGTGAAGGATTGGGGGAGGGCTACAATGAGCAGTTCTTC.

V usage is TRBV29-1 and J usage is TRBJ1-2; no clear D. Germline V lookup: CDR1 SQVTM, CDR2 ANQGSEA. Trimming stripped 1 base from V and 8 bases from J, with 11 bases between. The CDR3 sequence is 12 residues long. The CDR3 sequence is CSVEGQERGYTF. Written as DNA, the CDR3 is TGCAGCGTTGAAGGGCAGGAGAGGGGCTACACCTTC.